This T cell receptor (beta chain) was captured by sequencing in a study of Graves' ophthalmopathy and Graves' hyperthyroidism. Across the whole study: Peripheral blood was gathered at the point of initial diagnosis, before any treatment started.

Sampling less than 13 ml of fresh peripheral blood provided the PBMCs. CDR1 MRHNA and CDR2 SNTAGT come from the germline V gene. The CDR3 spans 17 residues. V was pared by 3 bases and J by 0 bases, with 7 bases of the junction left unmatched. Researchers took RNA transcripts and amplified TCR beta CDR3 regions from them. An opening RT-PCR round employed HTBI primers and preceded a second-round multiplex PCR. TCRdb itself ran the multiplex PCR reads through MiXCR, one entry per CDR3 protein. Here the sample spans almost 400,000 distinct CDR3 sequences, 18% being singletons. This clonotype was seen at least ten times.

The sample comprised peripheral blood. V and J are TRBV6-4 and TRBJ2-2, with 7 bases lining up with TRBD1. The receptor's source is a woman aged 18-35 years with Graves' ophthalmopathy. The CDR3 protein is CASSEQGTFANTGELFF. DNA of the CDR3: TGTGCCAGCAGTGAACAGGGGACCTTCGCGAACACCGGGGAGCTGTTTTTT.